This T cell receptor (beta chain) is drawn from a study of cytomegalovirus exposure and HLA in healthy donors. Germline V lookup: CDR1 LNHDA, CDR2 SQIVND (reference sequence). V lost 5 bases, J lost 6 bases, and 12 bases lay in between. The CDR3 has 13 amino acids. In the PCR, 60 Vbeta and 13 Jbeta primers were used. Authors' analysis steps: Later, 80 million or so unique TCR beta chains were counted in an analysis, and 10 million to 12 million of them were shared. The assay was immunoSEQ multiplex PCR, and TCRdb's table has in-frame clones only and misses some. The V and J calls and clone size were taken over from that table, and D and trimming were inferred from the DNA. The sample has approximately 100,000 clones, approximately 70% seen once. In regard to this clone: Its antigen is still unknown.

General study findings and limits: The study dropped some indistinguishable V segments, TRBV6-2 and TRBV6-3 among them. TCR beta V- and J-gene trimming was later associated with a missense DCLRE1C variant.

The gene calls are TRBV19 and TRBJ2-3, with D maybe TRBD1 (6 bases). The sequence came from a man aged 40-49 years in good health and CMV-seropositive. Sequenced input: PBMCs. CDR3 DNA sequence: TGTGCCAGTAGTGCACAGGGTTGGGATACGCAGTATTTT. It yields the protein CASSAQGWDTQYF.